This T cell receptor (beta chain) was retrieved from a study of CD8 T cells in Susac syndrome. Findings and caveats of the study: The study admitted that it had a relatively small number of individuals in its TCR sequencing and HLA analysis.

With random hexamers, reverse transcription was performed on roughly 0.5 to 1 ug of RNA. Amplification of the TCR beta CDR3 was carried out by immunoSEQ multiplex PCR, which spanned a total of 54 Vbeta and 13 Jbeta segments. TCRdb called the immunoSEQ multiplex PCR reads again in MiXCR, with one record for every CDR3 protein. The profile shows 120,000 to 150,000 distinct CDR3 sequences, 94% of them singletons. V was pared by 1 base and J by 4 bases, with 14 bases between. CDR3 length equals 15 residues. Germline V CDR1 and CDR2: DFQATT, SNEGSKA (reference sequence). Notes on this clonotype: Its antigen is unidentified.

It was healthy donors who served as the controls, matched for age and sex. The chain has TRBV20-1 and TRBJ2-1; no reliable D call. The clonotype originates from a human donor in good health. Sequenced material: CD8+ T cells from PBMCs. CDR3 coding DNA: TGCAGTGCTAGAGGGGTGGGTGAGGAATACAATGAGCAGTTCTTC. The encoded protein is CSARGVGEEYNEQFF.